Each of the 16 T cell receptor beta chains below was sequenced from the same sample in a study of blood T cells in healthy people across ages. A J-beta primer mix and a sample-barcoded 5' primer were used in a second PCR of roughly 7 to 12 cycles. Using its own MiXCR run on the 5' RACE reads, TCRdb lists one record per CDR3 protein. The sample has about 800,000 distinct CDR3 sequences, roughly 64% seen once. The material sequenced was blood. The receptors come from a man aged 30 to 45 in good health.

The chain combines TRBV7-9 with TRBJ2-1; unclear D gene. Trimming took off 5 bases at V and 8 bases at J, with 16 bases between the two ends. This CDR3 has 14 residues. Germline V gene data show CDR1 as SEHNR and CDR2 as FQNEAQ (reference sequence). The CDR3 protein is CASSGAYQTHEQFF. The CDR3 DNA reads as TGTGCCAGCAGCGGAGCCTACCAGACGCATGAGCAGTTCTTC.

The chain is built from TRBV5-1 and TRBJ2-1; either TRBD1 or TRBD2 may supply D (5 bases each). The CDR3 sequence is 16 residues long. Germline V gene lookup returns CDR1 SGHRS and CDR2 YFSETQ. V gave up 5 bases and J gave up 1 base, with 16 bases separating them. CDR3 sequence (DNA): TGCGCCAGCAGGTTTGACAGTCTAGCTTCCTACAATGAGCAGTTCTTC. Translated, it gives CASRFDSLASYNEQFF.

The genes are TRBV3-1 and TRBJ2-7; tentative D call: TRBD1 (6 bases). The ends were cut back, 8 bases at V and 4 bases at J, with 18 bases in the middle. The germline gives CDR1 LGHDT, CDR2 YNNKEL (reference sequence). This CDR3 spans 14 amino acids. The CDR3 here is CASRQQGRDYEQYF. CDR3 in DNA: TGTGCCAGCCGTCAACAGGGCAGGGATTACGAGCAGTACTTC.

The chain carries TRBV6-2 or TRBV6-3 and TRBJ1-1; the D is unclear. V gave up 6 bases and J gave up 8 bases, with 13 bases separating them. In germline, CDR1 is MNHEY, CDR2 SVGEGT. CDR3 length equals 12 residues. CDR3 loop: CASSQQISEAFF. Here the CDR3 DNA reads TGTGCCAGCAGCCAACAGATCTCCGAAGCTTTCTTT.

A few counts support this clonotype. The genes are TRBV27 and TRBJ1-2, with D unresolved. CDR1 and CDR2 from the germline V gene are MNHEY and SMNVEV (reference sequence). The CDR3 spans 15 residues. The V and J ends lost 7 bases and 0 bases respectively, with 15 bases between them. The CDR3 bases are TGTGCCAGCACCGCTTCCGGGCCAGCTAACTATGGCTACACCTTC. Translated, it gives CASTASGPANYGYTF.

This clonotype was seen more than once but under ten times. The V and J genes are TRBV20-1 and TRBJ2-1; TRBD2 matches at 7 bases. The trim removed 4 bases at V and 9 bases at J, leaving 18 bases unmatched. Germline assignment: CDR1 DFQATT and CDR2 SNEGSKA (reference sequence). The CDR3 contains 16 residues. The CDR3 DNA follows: TGCAGTGCTAAGGCTAGCGGCAAACATTATAGGGCTGAGCAGTTCTTC. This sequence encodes CSAKASGKHYRAEQFF.

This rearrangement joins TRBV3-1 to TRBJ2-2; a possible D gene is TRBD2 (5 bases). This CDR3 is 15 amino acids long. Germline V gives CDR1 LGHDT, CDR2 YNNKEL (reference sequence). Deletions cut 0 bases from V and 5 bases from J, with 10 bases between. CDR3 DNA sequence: TGTGCCAGCAGCCAAGATCATACGGGGACCGGGGAGCTGTTTTTT. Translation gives CASSQDHTGTGELFF.

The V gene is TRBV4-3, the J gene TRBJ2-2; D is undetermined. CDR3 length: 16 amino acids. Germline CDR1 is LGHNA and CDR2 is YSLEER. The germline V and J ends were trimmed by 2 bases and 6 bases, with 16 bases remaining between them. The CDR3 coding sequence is TGCGCCAGCAGCCAATTGGTACCCCCTCAGGCCGGGGAGCTGTTTTTT. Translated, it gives CASSQLVPPQAGELFF.

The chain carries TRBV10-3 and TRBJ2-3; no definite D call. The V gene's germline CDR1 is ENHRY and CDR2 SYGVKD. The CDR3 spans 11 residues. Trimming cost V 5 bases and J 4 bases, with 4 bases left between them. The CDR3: CAISPSDTQYF. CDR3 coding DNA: TGTGCCATCAGTCCCTCAGATACGCAGTATTTT.

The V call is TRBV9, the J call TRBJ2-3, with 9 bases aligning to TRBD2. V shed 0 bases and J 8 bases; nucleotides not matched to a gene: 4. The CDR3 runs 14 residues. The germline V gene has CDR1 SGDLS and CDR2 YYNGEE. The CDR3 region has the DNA TGTGCCAGCAGCGTAGAGTGGACTAGCGTTACGCAGTATTTT. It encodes CASSVEWTSVTQYF.

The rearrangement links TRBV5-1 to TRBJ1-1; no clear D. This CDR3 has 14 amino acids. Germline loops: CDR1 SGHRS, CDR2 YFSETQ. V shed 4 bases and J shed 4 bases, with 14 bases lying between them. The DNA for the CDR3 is TGCGCCAGCAGCCGTTTGGGGTCTGCCACTGAAGCTTTCTTT. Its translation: CASSRLGSATEAFF.

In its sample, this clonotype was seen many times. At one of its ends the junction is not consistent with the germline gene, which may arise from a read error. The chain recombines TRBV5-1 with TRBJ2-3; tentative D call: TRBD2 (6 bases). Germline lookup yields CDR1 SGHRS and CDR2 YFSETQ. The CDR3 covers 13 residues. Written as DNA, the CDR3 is TGTGCCAGCTCCGGGACTAGCACAGATACGCAGTATTTT. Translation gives CASSGTSTDTQYF.

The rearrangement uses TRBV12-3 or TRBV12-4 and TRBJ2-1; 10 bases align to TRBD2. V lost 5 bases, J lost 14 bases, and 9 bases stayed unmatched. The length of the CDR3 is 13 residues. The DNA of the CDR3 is TGTGCCAGCAGTCATCTAGCGGGGGCCGCGGAGTTCTTC. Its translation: CASSHLAGAAEFF.

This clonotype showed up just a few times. CDR3 DNA sequence: TGCAGTGCTAGGGGGGGCGGCTACGAGCAGTACTTC. Its translation: CSARGGGYEQYF. The chain recombines TRBV20-1 with TRBJ2-7, with D possibly called TRBD1 or TRBD2 (6 bases each). The CDR3 has 12 amino acids. In germline, CDR1 is DFQATT, CDR2 SNEGSKA (reference sequence). The V end lost 3 bases, the J end lost 3 bases, and 9 bases lay between the germline ends.

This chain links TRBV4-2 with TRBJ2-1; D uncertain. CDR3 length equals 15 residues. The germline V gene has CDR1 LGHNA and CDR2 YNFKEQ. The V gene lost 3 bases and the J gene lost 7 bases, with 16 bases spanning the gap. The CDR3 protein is CASSQVHSAANEQFF. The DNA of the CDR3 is TGTGCCAGCAGCCAGGTGCACTCCGCCGCGAATGAGCAGTTCTTC.

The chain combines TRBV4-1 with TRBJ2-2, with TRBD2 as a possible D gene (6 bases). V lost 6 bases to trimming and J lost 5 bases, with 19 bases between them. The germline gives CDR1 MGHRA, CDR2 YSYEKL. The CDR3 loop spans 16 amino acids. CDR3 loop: CASRTSPVGKTGELFF. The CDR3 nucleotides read TGCGCCAGCAGAACTAGCCCGGTGGGCAAAACCGGGGAGCTGTTTTTT.